These 30 T cell receptor beta chains were sequenced from one sample in a study of shared clonotypes between healthy human individuals. CD45RO negativity and positive selection for CCR7 defined naive CD8 cells, a population that excluded terminally differentiated effector memory CD45RA+ cells. Sequenced by immunoSEQ multiplex PCR; TCRdb stores in-frame clones only, minus some. The sample records about 820,000 clones, around 93% being singletons. Specimen: naive CD8+ T cells sorted from blood. Receptors were obtained from a young man in good health.

The rearrangement links TRBV10-3 to TRBJ1-3; D gene uncertain. CDR1 ENHRY and CDR2 SYGVKD come from the germline V gene. With 4 bases removed from V and 4 bases from J, the gap between germline ends came to 17 bases. This CDR3 has 16 residues. The CDR3 coding sequence is TGTGCCATCAGTGCTAAGTACCAGGCTTACGGAAACACCATATATTTT. Translation: CAISAKYQAYGNTIYF.

The chain employs TRBV7-8 and TRBJ2-1, with D possibly matching TRBD2 (5 bases). The V gene lost 1 base and the J gene lost 2 bases, with 12 bases spanning the gap. This CDR3 is 16 amino acids long. CDR1 is SGHVS, CDR2 FQNEAQ, per germline. In nucleotides, the CDR3 is TGTGCCAGCAGCTTAGGGCGGACTCCTACCTACAATGAGCAGTTCTTC. It encodes CASSLGRTPTYNEQFF.

The V gene is TRBV19, the J gene TRBJ1-5; weak D call: TRBD1 (5 bases). The germline gives CDR1 LNHDA, CDR2 SQIVND (reference sequence). Trimming left V 6 bases short and J 2 bases short, with 14 bases between. The CDR3 loop spans 15 amino acids. The CDR3 protein is CASRPGAEGNQPQHF. The CDR3 DNA is TGTGCCAGTAGGCCCGGGGCGGAGGGCAATCAGCCCCAGCATTTT.

The gene calls are TRBV7-6 and TRBJ1-4, with 10 bases aligning to TRBD1. Unmatched junction bases numbered 5, after V lost 5 bases and J lost 8 bases. Per the germline V gene, CDR1 is SGHVS and CDR2 is FNYEAQ. This CDR3 has 14 residues. The CDR3 loop reads CASSMTGGFEKLFF. The CDR3 region has the DNA TGTGCCAGCAGCATGACAGGGGGCTTCGAAAAACTGTTTTTT.

J is TRBJ2-1 and V is TRBV2, with 7 bases identical to TRBD1. The V gene end was trimmed by 6 bases and the J gene end by 14 bases; junction bases not matched to a gene: 13. CDR1 is SNHLY and CDR2 is FYNNEI in the germline V gene. The CDR3 has 13 amino acids. CDR3 protein: CASRSGTVFWEFF. The CDR3 nucleotides read TGTGCCAGCAGGTCAGGGACAGTATTTTGGGAGTTCTTC.

The gene calls are TRBV19 and TRBJ2-7, with D maybe TRBD1 (6 bases). The germline V gene has CDR1 LNHDA and CDR2 SQIVND (reference sequence). Between the trimmed V and J ends, which lost 6 bases and 3 bases, there was a span of 9 bases. The CDR3 is made up of 12 amino acids. CDR3 sequence reads: CASRSGVYEQYF. In nucleotides, the CDR3 is TGTGCCAGTAGATCAGGGGTCTACGAGCAGTACTTC.

The chain employs TRBV9 and TRBJ2-3; 8 bases fit TRBD2. From germline, CDR1 is SGDLS and CDR2 YYNGEE. The CDR3 spans 15 residues. The J segment lost 1 base and the V segment lost 6 bases, leaving 7 bases of the junction unmatched. The DNA for the CDR3 is TGTGCCAGCAAGTCGGGAGCGGGAGGCACAGATACGCAGTATTTT. Translated, it gives CASKSGAGGTDTQYF.

This clone was observed once. This chain uses TRBV21-1 with TRBJ2-1; the DNA was not compared with TRBD1, the D call given in the table. TRBV21-1 is an annotated pseudogene. CDR3 size: 15 residues. This chain's CDR3 is CASSKRQAANNEQFF. CDR3 DNA: TGTGCCAGCAGCAAAAGACAGGCGGCGAACAATGAGCAGTTCTTC.

The chain is built from TRBV30 and TRBJ2-7; 9 bases map to TRBD2. Trimming took 4 bases from V and 2 from J; bases not matched to a gene: 15. The CDR3 loop spans 17 amino acids. CDR1 is GTSNPN and CDR2 is SVGIG in the germline V gene (reference sequence). This chain's CDR3 is CAWTPPASGIGAYEQYF. In nucleotides, the CDR3 is TGTGCCTGGACCCCTCCAGCTAGCGGGATAGGGGCCTACGAGCAGTACTTC.

The chain is built from TRBV5-4 and TRBJ2-7, with D hard to call. Germline assignment: CDR1 SGHNT and CDR2 YYREEE (reference sequence). The CDR3 extends over 12 amino acids. The V and J ends lost 5 bases and 2 bases respectively, with 8 bases between them. CDR3 loop: CASSDTTYEQYF. The CDR3, as DNA: TGTGCCAGCAGTGACACCACCTACGAGCAGTACTTC.

The chain has TRBV27 and TRBJ2-7, with 7 bases lining up with TRBD2. With V trimmed by 1 base and J by 5 bases, 11 bases remained unmatched. The CDR3 contains 16 residues. Germline CDR1 reads MNHEY; CDR2 reads SMNVEV (reference sequence). The CDR3 sequence: CASSLFSGLAKDEQYF. CDR3 DNA: TGTGCCAGCAGTTTATTTAGCGGGTTGGCCAAAGACGAGCAGTACTTC.

The chain employs TRBV4-1 and TRBJ2-2; 8 bases line up with TRBD1. This CDR3 is built from 14 residues. Germline values: CDR1 MGHRA, CDR2 YSYEKL. Trimming took 6 bases from V and 2 from J; bases not matched to a gene: 2. The CDR3 DNA sequence: TGCGCCAGCAGGGACAGGGCCAACACCGGGGAGCTGTTTTTT. Translation: CASRDRANTGELFF.

This chain connects TRBV27 to TRBJ1-1; 9 nucleotides match TRBD1. With V trimmed by 5 bases and J by 7 bases, 17 bases remained unmatched. The CDR3 is 17 residues long. Germline CDR1 is MNHEY and CDR2 is SMNVEV (reference sequence). As DNA, the CDR3 is TGTGCCAGCAGTACTCCCCGGCAGACAGGGGGGCGATTTGAAGCTTTCTTT. Its translation: CASSTPRQTGGRFEAFF.

The J gene is TRBJ2-7, the V gene TRBV4-1; 9 bases fit TRBD2. Germline V CDR1 and CDR2: MGHRA, YSYEKL. The trim removed 0 bases at V and 1 base at J, leaving 4 bases unmatched. The CDR3 is 16 amino acids. In DNA, the CDR3 is TGCGCCAGCAGCCAAGAGGCGCTAGCGGGATCCTACGAGCAGTACTTC. Residues: CASSQEALAGSYEQYF.

The chain couples TRBV9 to TRBJ2-3, with 7 positions matching TRBD2. Trimming removed 0 bases from V and 0 bases from J; junction bases left unmatched: 4. CDR1 SGDLS and CDR2 YYNGEE come from the germline V gene. This CDR3 has 16 residues. The CDR3 loop is CASSVDGGGSTDTQYF. Written as DNA, the CDR3 is TGTGCCAGCAGCGTAGATGGGGGGGGTAGCACAGATACGCAGTATTTT.

V and J are TRBV4-2 and TRBJ2-1; tentatively, D is TRBD1 (5 bases). The CDR3 extends over 14 amino acids. V was clipped by 0 bases and J by 9 bases, with 12 bases between them. CDR1 and CDR2 from the germline V gene are LGHNA and YNFKEQ. CDR3 loop: CASSQDKGSVEQFF. DNA for the CDR3: TGTGCCAGCAGCCAAGATAAGGGGTCGGTTGAGCAGTTCTTC.

The genes are TRBV11-2 and TRBJ1-2, with D perhaps TRBD1 (5 bases). Deletions cut 4 bases from V and 2 bases from J, with 14 bases between. CDR3 size: 15 residues. Germline values: CDR1 SGHAT, CDR2 FQNNGV. As DNA, the CDR3 is TGTGCCAGCAGCTCAACCGGGGACGGCAACTATGGCTACACCTTC. Its protein is CASSSTGDGNYGYTF. Full variable domain (remainder filled in from reference TRBV11-2 and TRBJ1-2): EAGVAQSPRYKIIEKRQSVAFWCNPISGHATLYWYQQILGQGPKLLIQFQNNGVVDDSQLPKDRFSAERLKGVDSTLKIQPAKLEDSAVYLCASSSTGDGNYGYTFGSGTRLTVV.

The gene calls are TRBV4-1 and TRBJ2-1; TRBD1 might be the D (5 bases). The CDR3 spans 17 residues. Germline V gives CDR1 MGHRA, CDR2 YSYEKL. V lost 4 bases and J 3 bases, leaving 19 bases between the germline ends. CDR3 DNA sequence: TGCGCCAGCAGCCCTACGTTATCAGGGATAGACTACAATGAGCAGTTCTTC. Translating gives CASSPTLSGIDYNEQFF.

The chain recombines TRBV15 with TRBJ2-3, with 14 bases fitting TRBD2. Germline lookup yields CDR1 LNHNV and CDR2 YYDKDF (reference sequence). The V segment lost 5 bases and the J segment 1 base; nucleotides outside the gene matches: 2. This CDR3 comprises 16 residues. Written as DNA, the CDR3 is TGTGCCACCAGCGTGGGACTAGCGGGAGGCACAGATACGCAGTATTTT. Its protein is CATSVGLAGGTDTQYF.

The V and J genes are TRBV2 and TRBJ2-7, with 11 bases fitting TRBD2. V shed 7 bases, J shed 12 bases, and the junction held 14 bases outside the gene matches. Looked up from germline, CDR1 is SNHLY and CDR2 is FYNNEI. This CDR3 has 14 residues. CDR3 in amino acids: CASMGTGLADPGYF. For the CDR3, the DNA is TGTGCCAGCATGGGTACGGGACTAGCGGATCCGGGGTACTTC.

This rearrangement joins TRBV7-9 to TRBJ2-2, with D possibly being TRBD1 (5 bases). The germline V gene has CDR1 SEHNR and CDR2 FQNEAQ (reference sequence). V was cut by 5 bases and J by 4 bases, with 20 bases left in between. The CDR3 consists of 17 residues. This CDR3 is CASSDEIAGSGTGELFF. The CDR3 coding sequence is TGTGCCAGCAGCGATGAAATTGCAGGGTCGGGCACCGGGGAGCTGTTTTTT.

The chain joins TRBV21-1 to TRBJ2-1; the table's D call, TRBD1, has no DNA check behind it. TRBV21-1 is deemed a pseudogene. This CDR3 has 14 residues. The CDR3 sequence is CASSARTGSNEQFF. As DNA, the CDR3 is TGTGCCAGCAGCGCACGGACAGGCAGCAATGAGCAGTTCTTC.

Regarding this clone: One end of the junction does not line up with germline, which may come from a read error. The rearrangement links TRBV7-7 to TRBJ2-3; D gene uncertain. The germline CDR1 and CDR2 sequences are SSHAT and FNYEAQ (reference sequence). The CDR3 contains 13 residues. CDR3 bases: TGTGCTAGCAGCTATAACGATAGGGATACGCAGTATTTT. Protein: CASSYNDRDTQYF.

The V and J genes are TRBV27 and TRBJ2-7, with a weak D call TRBD1 (6 bases). The CDR3 consists of 14 residues. Germline V gives CDR1 MNHEY, CDR2 SMNVEV (reference sequence). The germline V and J ends were trimmed by 6 bases and 0 bases, with 12 bases remaining between them. The CDR3 loop reads CASRPTGPSYEQYF. The DNA of the CDR3 is TGTGCCAGCAGACCGACAGGTCCCTCCTACGAGCAGTACTTC.

The genes are TRBV19 and TRBJ1-1; D remains ambiguous. The germline CDR1 and CDR2 sequences are LNHDA and SQIVND (reference sequence). Trimming cost V 10 bases and J 7 bases, with 13 bases left between them. The CDR3 is 11 residues long. The CDR3 loop is CAISTGGEAFF. CDR3 coding DNA: TGTGCCATATCAACTGGCGGTGAAGCTTTCTTT.

The V gene is TRBV7-9, the J gene TRBJ2-1; the match to TRBD2 covers 8 bases. This CDR3 has 16 amino acids. Looked up from germline, CDR1 is SEHNR and CDR2 is FQNEAQ (reference sequence). V lost 5 bases to trimming and J lost 15 bases; unmatched junction nucleotides: 21. The CDR3 DNA reads as TGTGCCAGCAGCCCCGGCTTGCTAGCGGGCGGTAATCGTCTGTTCTTC. It yields the protein CASSPGLLAGGNRLFF. The full variable domain, with the rest looked up from reference TRBV7-9 and TRBJ2-1, is DTGVSQNPRHKITKRGQNVTFRCDPISEHNRLYWYRQTLGQGPEFLTYFQNEAQLEKSRLLSDRFSAERPKGSFSTLEIQRTEQGDSAMYLCASSPGLLAGGNRLFFGPGTRLTVL.

The chain uses TRBV27 and TRBJ2-3, with 8 positions matching TRBD2. The CDR3 has 15 residues. CDR1 and CDR2 from the germline V gene are MNHEY and SMNVEV (reference sequence). J was trimmed by 7 bases and V by 6 bases; bases with no gene match: 12. The CDR3 spells CASRRAGARANTQYF. CDR3 nucleotides: TGTGCCAGCAGGCGAGCGGGAGCTCGGGCGAATACGCAGTATTTT.

The rearrangement joins TRBV28 to TRBJ2-1, with 8 bases that match TRBD1. Germline V gene lookup returns CDR1 MDHEN and CDR2 SYDVKM. Trimming took 7 bases from V and 3 from J; bases not matched to a gene: 8. This CDR3 spans 15 amino acids. CDR3 protein: CASTIRDRLYNEQFF. The CDR3 DNA is TGTGCCAGCACCATCCGGGACAGGCTCTACAATGAGCAGTTCTTC.

This clone was counted once. This chain joins TRBV27 and TRBJ2-3; 16 bases fit TRBD2. Germline trimming cut 2 bases from V and 3 bases from J; bases unmatched to any gene: 8. Germline V lookup: CDR1 MNHEY, CDR2 SMNVEV (reference sequence). This CDR3 is built from 19 residues. CDR3 DNA sequence: TGTGCCAGCAGTTTACGAATACCGGGACTAGCGGGAGGGACAGATACGCAGTATTTT. This codes for CASSLRIPGLAGGTDTQYF.

J is TRBJ2-7 and V is TRBV12-5, with a tentative D call TRBD2 (6 bases). Looked up from germline, CDR1 is LGHNT and CDR2 is FRNRAP. V was shortened by 8 bases and J by 2 bases, with 13 bases between the two germline ends. The CDR3 is 13 amino acids. The CDR3 here is CASSGAGTYEQYF. The CDR3 nucleotides read TGTGCTAGTTCGGGCGCGGGGACCTACGAGCAGTACTTC.